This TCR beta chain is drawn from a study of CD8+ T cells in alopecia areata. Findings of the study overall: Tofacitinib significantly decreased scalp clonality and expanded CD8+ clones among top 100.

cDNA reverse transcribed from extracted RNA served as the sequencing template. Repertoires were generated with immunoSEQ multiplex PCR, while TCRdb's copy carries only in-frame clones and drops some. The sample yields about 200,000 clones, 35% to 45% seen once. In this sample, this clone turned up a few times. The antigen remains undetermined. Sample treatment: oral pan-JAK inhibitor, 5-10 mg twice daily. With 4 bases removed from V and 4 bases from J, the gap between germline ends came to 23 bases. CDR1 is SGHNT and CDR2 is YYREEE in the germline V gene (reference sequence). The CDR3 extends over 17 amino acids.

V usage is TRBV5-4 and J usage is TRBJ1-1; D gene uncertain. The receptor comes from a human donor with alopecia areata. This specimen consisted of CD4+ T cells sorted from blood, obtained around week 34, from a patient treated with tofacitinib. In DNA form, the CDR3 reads TGTGCCAGCAGCCGGTTGCCACTCAGCGCAGTGAGCACTGAAGCTTTCTTT. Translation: CASSRLPLSAVSTEAFF.